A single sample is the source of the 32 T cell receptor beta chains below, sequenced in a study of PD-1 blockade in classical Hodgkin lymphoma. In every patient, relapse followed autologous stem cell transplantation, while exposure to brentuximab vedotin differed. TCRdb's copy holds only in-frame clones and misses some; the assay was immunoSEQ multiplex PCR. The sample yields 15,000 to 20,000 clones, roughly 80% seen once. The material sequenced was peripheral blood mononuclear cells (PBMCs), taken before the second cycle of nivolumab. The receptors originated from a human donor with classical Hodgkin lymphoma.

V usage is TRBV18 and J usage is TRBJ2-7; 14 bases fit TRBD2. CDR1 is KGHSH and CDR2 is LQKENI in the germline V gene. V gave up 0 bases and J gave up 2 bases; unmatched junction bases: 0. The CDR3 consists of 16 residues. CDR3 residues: CASSPPGLAGAYEQYF. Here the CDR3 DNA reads TGTGCCAGCTCACCACCGGGACTAGCGGGGGCCTACGAGCAGTACTTC.

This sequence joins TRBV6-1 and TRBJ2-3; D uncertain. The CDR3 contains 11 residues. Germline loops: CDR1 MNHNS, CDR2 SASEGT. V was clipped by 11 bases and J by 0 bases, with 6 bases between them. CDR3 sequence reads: CAAASTDTQYF. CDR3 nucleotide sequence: TGTGCCGCTGCAAGCACAGATACGCAGTATTTT.

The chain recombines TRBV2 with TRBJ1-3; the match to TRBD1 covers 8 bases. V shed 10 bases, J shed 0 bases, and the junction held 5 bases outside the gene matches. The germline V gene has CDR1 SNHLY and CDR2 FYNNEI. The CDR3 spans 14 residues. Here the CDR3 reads CATGTGLSGNTIYF. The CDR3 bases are TGTGCCACCGGGACAGGCCTCTCTGGAAACACCATATATTTT.

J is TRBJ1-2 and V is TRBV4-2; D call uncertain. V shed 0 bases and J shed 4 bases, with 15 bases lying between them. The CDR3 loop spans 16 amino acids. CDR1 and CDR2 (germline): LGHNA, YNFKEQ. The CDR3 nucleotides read TGTGCCAGCAGCCAAGATGAATTTTTGGATACCTATGGCTACACCTTC. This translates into CASSQDEFLDTYGYTF.

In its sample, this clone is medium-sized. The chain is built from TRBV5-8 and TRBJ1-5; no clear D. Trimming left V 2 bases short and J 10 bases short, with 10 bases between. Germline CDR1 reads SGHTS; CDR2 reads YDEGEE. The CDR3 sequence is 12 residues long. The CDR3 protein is CASSLSLQPQHF. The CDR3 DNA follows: TGTGCCAGCAGCTTATCCCTTCAACCCCAGCATTTT.

CDR3 in amino acids: CASSRRAGSYNEQFF. Written as DNA, the CDR3 is TGTGCCAGCAGTCGCCGGGCCGGATCCTACAATGAGCAGTTCTTC. The chain employs TRBV7-2 and TRBJ2-1; no firm D call. Per germline, CDR1 SGHTA and CDR2 FQGNSA. The CDR3 has 15 amino acids. Trimming removed 6 bases at V and 1 base at J, with 13 bases between.

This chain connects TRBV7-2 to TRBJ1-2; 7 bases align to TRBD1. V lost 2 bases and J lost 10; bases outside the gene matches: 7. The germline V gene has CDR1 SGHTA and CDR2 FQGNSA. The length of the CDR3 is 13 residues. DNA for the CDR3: TGTGCCAGCAGCTTATCTTCCAGGGGGTCCTACACCTTC. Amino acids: CASSLSSRGSYTF.

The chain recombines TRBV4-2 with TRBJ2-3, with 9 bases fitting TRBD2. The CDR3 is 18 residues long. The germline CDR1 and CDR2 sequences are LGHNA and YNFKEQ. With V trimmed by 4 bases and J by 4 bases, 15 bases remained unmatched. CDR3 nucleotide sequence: TGTGCCAGCAGCCCCCGGGTTCTAGCGGGGCCCATATCAGATACGCAGTATTTT. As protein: CASSPRVLAGPISDTQYF.

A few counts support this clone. In DNA form, the CDR3 reads TGTGCCAGCGATAAAGTGCAGGGCGATCAGCCCCAGCATTTT. Protein product: CASDKVQGDQPQHF. The chain has TRBV28 and TRBJ1-5; TRBD1 might be the D (5 bases). Per germline, CDR1 MDHEN and CDR2 SYDVKM. V shed 8 bases and J shed 5 bases, with 16 bases lying between them. The CDR3 sequence is 14 residues long.

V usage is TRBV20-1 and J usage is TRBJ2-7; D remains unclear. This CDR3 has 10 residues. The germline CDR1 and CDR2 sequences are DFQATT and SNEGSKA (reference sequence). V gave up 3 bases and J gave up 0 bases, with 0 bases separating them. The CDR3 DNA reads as TGCAGTGCTAGCTCCTACGAGCAGTACTTC. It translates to CSASSYEQYF.

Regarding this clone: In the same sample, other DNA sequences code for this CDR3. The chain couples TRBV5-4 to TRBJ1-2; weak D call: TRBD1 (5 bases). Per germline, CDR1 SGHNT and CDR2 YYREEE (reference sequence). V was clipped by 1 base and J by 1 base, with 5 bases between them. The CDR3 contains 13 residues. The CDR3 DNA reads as TGTGCCAGCAGCTTGCAGGGTAACTATGGCTACACCTTC. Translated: CASSLQGNYGYTF.

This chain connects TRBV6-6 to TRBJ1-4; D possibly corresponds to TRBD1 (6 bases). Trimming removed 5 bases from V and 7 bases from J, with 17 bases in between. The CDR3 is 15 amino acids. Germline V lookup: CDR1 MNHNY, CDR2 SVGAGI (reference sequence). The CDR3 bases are TGTGCCAGCAGTATCTCAGGGGAGAAAAGTGAAAAACTGTTTTTT. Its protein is CASSISGEKSEKLFF.

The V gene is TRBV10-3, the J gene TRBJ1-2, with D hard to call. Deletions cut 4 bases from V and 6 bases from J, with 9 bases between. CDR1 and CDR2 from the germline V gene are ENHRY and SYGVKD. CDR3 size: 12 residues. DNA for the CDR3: TGTGCCATCAGTGGGGATACAGATGGCTACACCTTC. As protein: CAISGDTDGYTF.

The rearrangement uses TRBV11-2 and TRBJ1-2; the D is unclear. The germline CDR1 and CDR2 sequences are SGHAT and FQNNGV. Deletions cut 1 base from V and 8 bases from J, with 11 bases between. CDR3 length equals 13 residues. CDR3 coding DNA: TGTGCCAGCAGCTTAGCCCCCCTCGGGGGCTACACCTTC. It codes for CASSLAPLGGYTF.

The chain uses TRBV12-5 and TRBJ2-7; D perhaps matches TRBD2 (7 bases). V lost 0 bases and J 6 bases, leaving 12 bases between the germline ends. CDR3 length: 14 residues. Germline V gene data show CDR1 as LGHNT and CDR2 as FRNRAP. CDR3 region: CASGLVRGGGEQYF. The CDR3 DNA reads TGTGCTAGTGGTTTGGTCAGGGGAGGGGGCGAGCAGTACTTC.

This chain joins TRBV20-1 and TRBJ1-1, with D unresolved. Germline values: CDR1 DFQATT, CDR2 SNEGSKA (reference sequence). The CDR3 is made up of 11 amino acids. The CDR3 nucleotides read TGCAATTCGGAGTCCCACACTGAAGCTTTCTTT. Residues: CNSESHTEAFF.

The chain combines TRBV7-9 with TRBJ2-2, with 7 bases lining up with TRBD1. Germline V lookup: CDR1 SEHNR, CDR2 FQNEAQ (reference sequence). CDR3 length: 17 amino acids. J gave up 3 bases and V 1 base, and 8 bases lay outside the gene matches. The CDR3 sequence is CASSLVATGVHTGELFF. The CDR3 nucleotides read TGTGCCAGCAGCTTAGTCGCTACAGGGGTTCACACCGGGGAGCTGTTTTTT.

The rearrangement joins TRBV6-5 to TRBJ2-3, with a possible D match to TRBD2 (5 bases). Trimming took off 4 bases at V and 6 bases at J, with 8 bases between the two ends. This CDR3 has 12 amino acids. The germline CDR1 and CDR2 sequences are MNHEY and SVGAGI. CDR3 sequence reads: CASSFTGDTQYF. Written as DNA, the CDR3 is TGTGCCAGCAGTTTCACGGGGGATACGCAGTATTTT.

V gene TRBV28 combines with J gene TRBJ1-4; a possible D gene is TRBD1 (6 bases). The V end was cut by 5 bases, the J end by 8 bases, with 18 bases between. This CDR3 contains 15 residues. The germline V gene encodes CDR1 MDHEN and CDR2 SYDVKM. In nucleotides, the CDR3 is TGTGCCAGCAGTGCCTTGACAGGCTCCGGCGAAAAACTGTTTTTT. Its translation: CASSALTGSGEKLFF.

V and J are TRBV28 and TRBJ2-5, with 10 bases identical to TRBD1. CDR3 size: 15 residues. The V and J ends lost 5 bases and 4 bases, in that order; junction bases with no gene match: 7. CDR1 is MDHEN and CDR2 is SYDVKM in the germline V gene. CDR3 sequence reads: CASSPWDRGAETQYF. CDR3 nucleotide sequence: TGTGCCAGCAGTCCGTGGGACAGGGGAGCAGAGACCCAGTACTTC.

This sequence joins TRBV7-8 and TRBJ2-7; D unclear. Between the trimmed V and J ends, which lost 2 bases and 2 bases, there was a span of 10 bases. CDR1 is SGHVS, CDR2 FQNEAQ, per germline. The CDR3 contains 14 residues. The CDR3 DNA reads TGTGCCAGCAGCTTACTGCTCGGTACCTACGAGCAGTACTTC. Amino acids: CASSLLLGTYEQYF.

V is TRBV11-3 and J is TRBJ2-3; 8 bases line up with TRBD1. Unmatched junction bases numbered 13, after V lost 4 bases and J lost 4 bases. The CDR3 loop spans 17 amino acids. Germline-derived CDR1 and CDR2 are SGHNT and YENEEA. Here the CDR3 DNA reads TGTGCCAGCAGCTGGGGGACCGGACAGGGAATATCAGATACGCAGTATTTT. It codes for CASSWGTGQGISDTQYF.

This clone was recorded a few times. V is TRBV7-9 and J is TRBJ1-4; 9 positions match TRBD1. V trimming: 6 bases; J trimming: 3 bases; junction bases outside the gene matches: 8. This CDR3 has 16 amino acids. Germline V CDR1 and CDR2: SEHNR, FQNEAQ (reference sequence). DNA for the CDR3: TGTGCCAGCAGGGCCGGGACAGGGTCGCCTAATGAAAAACTGTTTTTT. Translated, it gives CASRAGTGSPNEKLFF.

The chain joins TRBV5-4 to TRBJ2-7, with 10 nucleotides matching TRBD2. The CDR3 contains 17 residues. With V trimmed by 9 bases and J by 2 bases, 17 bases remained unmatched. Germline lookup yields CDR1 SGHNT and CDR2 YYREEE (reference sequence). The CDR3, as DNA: TGTGCCACAAGTGGGGGAGAAGGGCTAGCGGGGGCCTACGAGCAGTACTTC. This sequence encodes CATSGGEGLAGAYEQYF.

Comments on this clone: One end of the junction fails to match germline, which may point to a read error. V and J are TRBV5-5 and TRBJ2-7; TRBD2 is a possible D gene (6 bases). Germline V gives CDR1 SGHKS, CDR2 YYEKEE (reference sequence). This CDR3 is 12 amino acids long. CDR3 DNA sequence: TGTGCCAGCAGCTTCGCCGGGACTCTGATTATCTTC. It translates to CASSFAGTLIIF.

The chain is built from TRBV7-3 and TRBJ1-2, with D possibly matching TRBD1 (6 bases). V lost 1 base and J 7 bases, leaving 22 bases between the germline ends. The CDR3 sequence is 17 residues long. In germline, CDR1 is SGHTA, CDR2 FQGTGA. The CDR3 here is CASSLNPSGAGLGGYTF. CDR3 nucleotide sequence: TGTGCCAGCAGCTTAAATCCGTCAGGGGCTGGTCTTGGTGGCTACACCTTC. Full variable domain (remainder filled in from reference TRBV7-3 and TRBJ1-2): GAGVSQTPSNKVTEKGKYVELRCDPISGHTALYWYRQSLGQGPEFLIYFQGTGAADDSGLPNDRFFAVRPEGSVSTLKIQRTERGDSAVYLCASSLNPSGAGLGGYTFGSGTRLTVV.

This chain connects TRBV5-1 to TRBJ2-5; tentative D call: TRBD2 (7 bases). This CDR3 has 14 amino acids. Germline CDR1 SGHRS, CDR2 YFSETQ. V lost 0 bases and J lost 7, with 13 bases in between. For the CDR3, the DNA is TGCGCCAGCAGCTTGGAGGCGGGGGCGGGGACCCAGTACTTC. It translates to CASSLEAGAGTQYF.

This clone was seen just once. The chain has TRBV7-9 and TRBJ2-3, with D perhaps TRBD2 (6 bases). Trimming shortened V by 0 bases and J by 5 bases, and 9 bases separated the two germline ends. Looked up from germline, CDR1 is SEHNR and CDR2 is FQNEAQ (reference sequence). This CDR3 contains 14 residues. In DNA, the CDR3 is TGTGCCAGCAGCTTAGCGTCGGGGGTAGATACGCAGTATTTT. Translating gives CASSLASGVDTQYF.

Here the CDR3 reads CASSHVLLREPQETQYF. DNA for the CDR3: TGCGCCAGCAGCCATGTACTCCTTAGGGAACCTCAAGAGACCCAGTACTTC. The V and J genes are TRBV4-1 and TRBJ2-5; D remains unclear. The V end lost 3 bases, the J end lost 2 bases, and 19 bases lay between the germline ends. The CDR3 is 17 amino acids. CDR1 is MGHRA and CDR2 is YSYEKL in the germline V gene.

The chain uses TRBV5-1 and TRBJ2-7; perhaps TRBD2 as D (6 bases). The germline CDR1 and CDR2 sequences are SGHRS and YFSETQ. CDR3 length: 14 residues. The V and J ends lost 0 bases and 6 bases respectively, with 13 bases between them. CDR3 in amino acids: CASSLGGDLPEQYF. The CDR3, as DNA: TGCGCCAGCAGCTTGGGGGGGGACCTTCCCGAGCAGTACTTC. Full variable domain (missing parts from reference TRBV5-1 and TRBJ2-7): KAGVTQTPRYLIKTRGQQVTLSCSPISGHRSVSWYQQTPGQGLQFLFEYFSETQRNKGNFPGRFSGRQFSNSRSEMNVSTLELGDSALYLCASSLGGDLPEQYFGPGTRLTVT.

The CDR3 is CASSLGGGTGELFF. The CDR3, as DNA: TGCGCCAGCAGCTTAGGAGGGGGCACCGGGGAGCTGTTTTTT. The gene calls are TRBV5-1 and TRBJ2-2; D might be TRBD1 or TRBD2, each matching 6 bases. Trimming cost V 2 bases and J 4 bases, with 9 bases left between them. The CDR3 length is 14 residues. Germline V lookup: CDR1 SGHRS, CDR2 YFSETQ.

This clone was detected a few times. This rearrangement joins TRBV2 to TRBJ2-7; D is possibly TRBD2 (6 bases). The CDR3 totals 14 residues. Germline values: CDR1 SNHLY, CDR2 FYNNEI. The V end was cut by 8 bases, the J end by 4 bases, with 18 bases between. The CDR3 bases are TGTGCCAGCGAGGCTACAGCGGGCCCTTACGAGCAGTACTTC. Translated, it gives CASEATAGPYEQYF.